These T cell receptor beta chains were read from a single sample in a study of beta chain features in type 1 diabetes. Data came from immunoSEQ multiplex PCR; TCRdb stores just in-frame clones and leaves some out. The repertoire has under 50,000 clones, 65% to 70% of them found once; the top ten carry roughly 2.2%. Sequencing input: Tregs from blood. The receptors were gathered from a woman aged 18-29 years with type 1 diabetes. CDR3s include the opening cysteine and the closing phenylalanine or tryptophan. A D gene is named only where the DNA matches it firmly. Rows give clone size only sometimes, using once, few, many, or a class for an expanded clone.

13	TRBJ2-1	once	NA	TRBV7-8	TGTGCCAGCAGCTTAGCCACAGCATTGAGGCAGTTCTTC	CASSLATALRQFF
14	TRBJ2-1	few	NA	TRBV29-1	TGCAGCGTTCCACAACACCCCTCCTACAATGAGCAGTTCTTC	CSVPQHPSYNEQFF
14	TRBJ2-1	NA	NA	TRBV9	TGTGCCAGCAGCGTAAACCGGGTAGGTTATGAGCAGTTCTTC	CASSVNRVGYEQFF
15	TRBJ1-1	NA	NA	TRBV7-2	TGTGCCAGCAGCTTAGGTGCGCAGGGAACCACTGAAGCTTTCTTT	CASSLGAQGTTEAFF
16	TRBJ2-5	once	TRBD2	TRBV7-2	TGTGCCAGCAGCTTGGGGTTCGGGGGGGCCGTCGAGGCCCAGTACTTC	CASSLGFGGAVEAQYF
13	TRBJ1-2	NA	TRBD1	TRBV2	TGTGCCAGCAGTCGGACAGGGAACTATGGCTACACCTTC	CASSRTGNYGYTF
19	TRBJ2-7	NA	TRBD2	TRBV30	TGTGCCTGGAGTGAGCCGACGGGGGGCGCAGTAGCGGGAGTCAACGAGCAGTACTTC	CAWSEPTGGAVAGVNEQYF
12	TRBJ2-7	NA	NA	TRBV6-5	TGTGCCGGAGGTCCCAACCCCTACGAGCAGTACTTC	CAGGPNPYEQYF
14	TRBJ2-5	NA	NA	TRBV5-1	TGCGCCAGCAGCTTGGCCTCGGGACAAGAGACCCAGTACTTC	CASSLASGQETQYF
13	TRBJ2-7	few	NA	TRBV11-2	TGTGCCAGCAGCTCCAGGCCCACCTACGAGCAGTACTTC	CASSSRPTYEQYF
14	TRBJ2-5	NA	TRBD2	TRBV30	TGTGCCTGGACCTTTGCGGGAGGGACAGAGACCCAGTACTTC	CAWTFAGGTETQYF
17	TRBJ2-3	NA	TRBD2	TRBV7-2	TGTGCCAGCAGCTTACTCGTTAGCGGGGGGGCAACAGATACGCAGTATTTT	CASSLLVSGGATDTQYF
15	TRBJ2-2	NA	TRBD1	TRBV28	TGTGCCAGCAGTTTACTTGGGACAGGGGAGGGGGAGCTGTTTTTT	CASSLLGTGEGELFF
14	TRBJ2-3	NA	TRBD1	TRBV7-2	TGTGCCAGCAGCTTATGGGACAGTCGAGATACGCAGTATTTT	CASSLWDSRDTQYF
11	TRBJ1-6	NA	NA	TRBV6-5	TGTGCCAGCACCGCGGAGGCCTTTCTCCACTTT	CASTAEAFLHF
13	TRBJ2-1	NA	NA	TRBV18	TGTGCCAGCTCCCGCCCCGGTTTGAATGAGCAGTTCTTC	CASSRPGLNEQFF
14	TRBJ2-7	NA	NA	TRBV7-8	TGTGCCAGCAGCTTAGAAGGGCGGAGGGGCGAGCAGTACTTC	CASSLEGRRGEQYF
18	TRBJ2-1	few	TRBD2	TRBV7-9	TGTGCCAGCAGCTTAGGAGCTAGCGGGAGGGCCCTCAAGAATGAGCAGTTCTTC	CASSLGASGRALKNEQFF
16	TRBJ2-5	NA	TRBD1	TRBV7-9	TGTGCCAGCAGCTTTGGGACAGCTGGCTTGACAGAGACCCAGTACTTC	CASSFGTAGLTETQYF
14	TRBJ1-1	few	NA	TRBV5-1	TGCGCCAGCAGCTTGGGGGCAGCCAACACTGAAGCTTTCTTT	CASSLGAANTEAFF
18	TRBJ2-1	NA	TRBD2	TRBV4-3	TGCGCCAGCAGCCAAGAACCCGTAACTAGCGGGAGAACCAATGAGCAGTTCTTC	CASSQEPVTSGRTNEQFF
15	TRBJ1-1	NA	NA	TRBV19	TGTGCCAGTAGTCCTGACAGGCGCCTAGGCACTGAAGCTTTCTTT	CASSPDRRLGTEAFF
15	TRBJ2-7	few	NA	TRBV5-1	TGCGCCAGCAGCTTGGCCCTGACAGGCTCTCGCGAGCAGTACTTC	CASSLALTGSREQYF
13	TRBJ1-5	NA	NA	TRBV19	TGTGCCAGTAGTGACAGTCTCAATCAGCCTCAGCATTTT	CASSDSLNQPQHF
13	TRBJ2-1	NA	TRBD2	TRBV25-1	TGTGCCAGCACCCTATCAAGGGGAGGGAGAGAGTTCTTC	CASTLSRGGREFF
16	TRBJ2-3	few	NA	TRBV5-1	TGCGCCAGCAGCTCCGGGAGATCCATAAGCACAGATACGCAGTATTTT	CASSSGRSISTDTQYF
14	TRBJ2-7	few	NA	TRBV5-8	TGTGCCAGCAGCTTGGGTCGTTTCTCCTACGAGCAGTACTTC	CASSLGRFSYEQYF
16	TRBJ1-1	NA	NA	TRBV9	TGTGCCAGCAGCGTAGCCACAGATTTCATGAACACTGAAGCTTTCTTT	CASSVATDFMNTEAFF